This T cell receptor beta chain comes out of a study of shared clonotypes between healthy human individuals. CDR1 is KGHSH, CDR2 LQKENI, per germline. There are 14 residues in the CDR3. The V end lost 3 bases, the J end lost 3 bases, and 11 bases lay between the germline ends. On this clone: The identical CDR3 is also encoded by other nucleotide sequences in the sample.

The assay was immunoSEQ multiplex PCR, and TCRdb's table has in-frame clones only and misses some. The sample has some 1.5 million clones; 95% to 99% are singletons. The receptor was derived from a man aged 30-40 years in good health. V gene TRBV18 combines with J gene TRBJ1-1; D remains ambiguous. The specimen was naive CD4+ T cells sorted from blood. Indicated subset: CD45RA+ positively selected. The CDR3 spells CASSPTPGDTEAFF. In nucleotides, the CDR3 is TGTGCCAGCTCACCCACACCTGGAGACACTGAAGCTTTCTTT.